This T cell receptor beta chain was retrieved from a study of neurological immune-mediated disorders. Study-wide context: Relapsing-remitting forms accounted for about 90% of the 34 multiple sclerosis patients and secondary progressive forms for 3.

Whole-study results and caveats: In multiple sclerosis patients, the repertoire cluster was unrelated to clinical or MRI findings.

The germline V gene has CDR1 SGHRS and CDR2 YFSETQ. The V and J ends lost 0 bases and 7 bases respectively, with 13 bases between them. This CDR3 is built from 14 residues. This clonotype came up many times. No antigen is known for it. Using its own MiXCR run on the 5' RACE reads, TCRdb lists one record per CDR3 protein. The sample lists roughly 41,000 distinct CDR3 sequences, 1.9% occurring once. Material for sequencing was PBMCs. This clonotype was obtained from a middle-aged woman with multiple sclerosis. The rearrangement uses TRBV5-1 and TRBJ1-1; D remains unclear. Here the CDR3 DNA reads TGCGCCAGCAGCTTGGGGGGTGGGATTGATGAAGCTTTCTTT. Its translation: CASSLGGGIDEAFF.